The 6 T cell receptor beta chains given below trace back to one sample, sequenced in a study of control samples from healthy donors and cancer patients. The table came from immunoSEQ multiplex PCR; TCRdb's copy has only in-frame clones and leaves some out. The sample includes approximately 70,000 clones, under 90% of them seen just once. What was sequenced was PBMCs. The source of these receptors is a man in his sixties with lung cancer.

This chain links TRBV6-5 with TRBJ1-2; D unclear. With 10 bases removed from V and 4 bases from J, the gap between germline ends came to 10 bases. The length of the CDR3 is 11 residues. Germline V gene data show CDR1 as MNHEY and CDR2 as SVGAGI. CDR3: CATSGSYGYTF. CDR3 bases: TGTGCCACTTCGGGGAGCTATGGCTACACCTTC.

The CDR3 DNA reads TGTGCCAGCAGCGCCCAGGGGGGCGCCTCCCCTACGCAGTATTTT. Translated: CASSAQGGASPTQYF. This chain joins TRBV5-4 and TRBJ2-3, with D maybe TRBD1 (7 bases). Germline-derived CDR1 and CDR2 are SGHNT and YYREEE (reference sequence). The germline V and J ends were trimmed by 4 bases and 8 bases, with 20 bases remaining between them. The CDR3 contains 15 residues.

V usage is TRBV6-2 or TRBV6-3 and J usage is TRBJ1-1; 11 nucleotides line up with TRBD1. Germline V gives CDR1 MNHEY, CDR2 SVGEGT. The V gene end was trimmed by 6 bases and the J gene end by 1 base; junction bases not matched to a gene: 4. The CDR3 is 15 residues long. In DNA form, the CDR3 reads TGTGCCAGCAGGCCTGGGACAGGGGGGAACACTGAAGCTTTCTTT. It translates to CASRPGTGGNTEAFF.

The genes are TRBV2 and TRBJ2-7; D is unclear. Per the germline V gene, CDR1 is SNHLY and CDR2 is FYNNEI. This CDR3 is 13 amino acids long. Trimming took 3 bases from V and 5 from J, leaving 11 bases between them. CDR3 bases: TGTGCCAGCAGTGAGAAGCTACCTCACGAGCAGTACGTC. This gives the protein CASSEKLPHEQYV.

J is TRBJ1-1 and V is TRBV7-9, with unresolved D. CDR1 is SEHNR, CDR2 FQNEAQ, per germline (reference sequence). Trimming cost V 5 bases and J 0 bases, with 16 bases left between them. This CDR3 contains 16 residues. DNA for the CDR3: TGTGCCAGCAGCCAAAGCGGGGTTAACATGAACACTGAAGCTTTCTTT. Its protein product is CASSQSGVNMNTEAFF.

The rearrangement links TRBV6-5 to TRBJ1-1; 10 positions agree with TRBD1. Germline CDR1 is MNHEY and CDR2 is SVGAGI. The CDR3 sequence is 15 residues long. V trimming: 1 base; J trimming: 1 base; junction bases outside the gene matches: 0. The CDR3 region is CASSYWTGGNTEAFF. The CDR3 bases are TGTGCCAGCAGTTACTGGACAGGGGGGAACACTGAAGCTTTCTTT.